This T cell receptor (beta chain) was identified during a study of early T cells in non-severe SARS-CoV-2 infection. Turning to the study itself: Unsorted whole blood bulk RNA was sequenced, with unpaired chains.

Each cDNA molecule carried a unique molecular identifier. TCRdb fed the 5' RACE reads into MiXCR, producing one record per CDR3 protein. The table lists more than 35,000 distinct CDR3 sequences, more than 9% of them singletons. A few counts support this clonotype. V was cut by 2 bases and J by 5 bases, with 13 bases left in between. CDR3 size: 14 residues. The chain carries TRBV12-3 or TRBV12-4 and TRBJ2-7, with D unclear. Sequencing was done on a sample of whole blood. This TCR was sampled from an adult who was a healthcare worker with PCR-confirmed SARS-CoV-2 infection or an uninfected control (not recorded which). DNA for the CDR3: TGTGCCAGCAGTTTAACGGAACCTCCTGACGAGCAGTACTTC. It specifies CASSLTEPPDEQYF.